This T cell receptor beta chain is drawn from a study of early T cells in non-severe SARS-CoV-2 infection. Study-wide background: RNA in bulk from unsorted whole blood was sequenced, and chains were unpaired.

Attachment of unique molecular identifiers was made to individual cDNA molecules. MiXCR was run by TCRdb on the 5' RACE reads, yielding one entry per CDR3 protein. The repertoire includes tens of thousands of distinct CDR3 sequences, roughly 12% of them detected once, and 5% to 8% sits in the top ten. The CDR3 has 15 residues. CDR1 is MGHDK, CDR2 SYGVNS, per germline. The ends were cut back, 8 bases at V and 5 bases at J, with 20 bases in the middle. This clonotype originated in an adult who was a healthcare worker with PCR-confirmed SARS-CoV-2 infection or an uninfected control (not recorded which). Sequencing used whole blood. The gene calls are TRBV25-1 and TRBJ2-3, with D perhaps matching TRBD2 (5 bases). The DNA for the CDR3 is TGTGCCAGCCGCCACGCGGGCGGTTTGGGAGATACGCAGTATTTT. It specifies CASRHAGGLGDTQYF.